This record looks at one T cell receptor beta chain sequence and its context. Its antigen is unidentified. The CDR3 has 14 residues. Germline values: CDR1 SGHTA, CDR2 FQGNSA. The V end was cut by 0 bases, the J end by 3 bases, with 7 bases between. The source of the sample is a study of graft-versus-host responses after intestinal transplantation. Looking at the study overall: Multivisceral, liver-intestinal, or isolated intestinal transplants were given to recipients. All recipients were given anti-thymocyte globulin induction, and tacrolimus and steroids were then administered for three to four years. General study findings and limits: Recipient marrow harbored GvH clones, some of which surfaced first in ileum or blood.

Profiled with immunoSEQ multiplex PCR; TCRdb holds only in-frame clones, not every one. Of about 85,000 clones in the sample, roughly 80% were seen once. The clonotype comes from a human donor who received an intestinal transplant. Source: unstimulated CD4+ T cells sorted from spleen or lymph node cells, taken before intestinal transplant. J is TRBJ2-3 and V is TRBV7-2, with a weak D call TRBD2 (5 bases). The CDR3, as DNA: TGTGCCAGCAGCTTAGCGCTAGCTACAGATACGCAGTATTTT. This translates into CASSLALATDTQYF.